This TCR beta chain was identified in a study of STAT5B mutations in CD4+ large granular lymphocyte leukemia (dated by TCRdb to between 2021 and 2024). In terms of the full investigation: Among healthy controls, the CDR3 'QG' motif was associated with a particular HLA allele. The study compared the TCRbeta repertoires of patients with CD4+ T-cell large granular lymphocyte leukemia against the TCRbeta repertoires of healthy blood donors. Flow cytometry on FACSCanto II or FACSVerse confirmed that purified fractions exceeded 95% purity among lymphocytes. Overall results and qualifications from the work: TRBV06-family usage was enriched among the top patient clones (8/27) compared with healthy controls (2/35). Main leukemic clonotypes were private to each patient, although roughly 25% of the main leukemic clonotypes were found at low frequency in the non-leukemic repertoires of other patients. The data were not HLA-matched, and the higher clonality in CD4+ T-LGLL than in CD8+ T-LGLL could be due to the relatively small sample size. Compared with healthy CD4+ repertoires, CD4-sorted patient repertoires appeared more clonal, and this difference remained even after the putative leukemic clones were removed.

Buffy coats from over 35 blood donors, supplied by the Finnish Red Cross blood service, were used as healthy controls. All TCR-sequenced material derived from peripheral blood: patient blood samples and healthy donor buffy coats. Peripheral blood mononuclear cells were isolated by Ficoll-Hypaque gradient centrifugation. For the healthy controls, CD4+ cells were obtained from buffy coats by magnetic purification. Genomic DNA was extracted with the Gentra Puregene Cell and Tissue kit and quantified on a Qubit 2.0 fluorometer. As regards this clone: Its antigen specificity is not known. Within one base of it there is no much larger clone, and no base qualities were kept.

As encoded in the germline V gene, CDR1 is SGHTA while CDR2 is FQGTGA. V trim: 5 bases; J trim: 1 base; unmatched bases: 2. Counted from cysteine to phenylalanine, this CDR3 has 15 amino acids. Only the CDR3 DNA is retained, 45 bases long and in frame from the first base. TCRbeta rearrangements were sequenced from genomic DNA using the immunoSEQ assay at survey resolution. The authors processed their data as follows. In the TCR sequencing data, the lowest productive clonotype frequency that could be detected was 2.59 x 10-5. Analyses included only productive TCRbeta rearrangements, meaning complete and in-frame sequences. The clonality of each sample was calculated as Simpson clonality in the immunoSEQ Analyzer version 3.0. Clones were grouped by frequency into very rare, small, medium, large (1-20%) or hyperexpanded (>20%) categories. Generation probabilities were estimated with OLGA 1.2.3, V-gene circos plots were made with VDJtools, specificities were searched in VDJdb, and CDR3 motifs were identified with GLIPH. TCRdb's version of the immuneACCESS table is confined to in-frame rearrangements and falls short of the full clone set. An unresolved V gene accounts for under half of the shortfall where checked; the remainder is of unknown origin. Clone size and the V and J calls come from that table; the DNA yielded D and trimming. The sample table shows 25,000 to 35,000 clones, and around 76% are seen once. Jointly, the top ten make up about 0.3% of the sample.

The receptor's source is a human donor in good health. The sequence links TRBV7-3 to TRBJ2-3; 11 central bases correspond to TRBD2. The material sequenced was CD4+ T cells from blood buffy coats. The CDR3 here reads CASSRGLAGTDTQYF. The DNA sequence is given as TGTGCCAGCAGCCGGGGACTAGCGGGCACAGATACGCAGTATTTT. Joined to the reference TRBV7-3 and TRBJ2-3 proteins, this CDR3 gives the full variable domain: GAGVSQTPSNKVTEKGKYVELRCDPISGHTALYWYRQSLGQGPEFLIYFQGTGAADDSGLPNDRFFAVRPEGSVSTLKIQRTERGDSAVYLCASSRGLAGTDTQYFGPGTRLTVL.